One and the same sample provided the 26 T cell receptor beta chains below, sequenced in a study of T cell responses to AZD1222 COVID-19 vaccine. The repertoire was sequenced with immunoSEQ multiplex PCR; TCRdb's copy has only in-frame clones and lacks some. In the table there are roughly 150,000 clones, roughly 92% of which are singletons. The specimen comprised peripheral blood, sampled on day 0 of AZD1222 vaccination. The source of these receptors is an adult in good health.

This clone showed up just a few times. J is TRBJ2-1 and V is TRBV4-1, with D perhaps being TRBD1 or TRBD2 (5 bases each). Germline V gene sequence: CDR1 MGHRA, CDR2 YSYEKL. V lost 1 base, J lost 10 bases, and 17 bases lay in between. This CDR3 contains 15 residues. This CDR3 is CASSQATAGTAEQFF. CDR3 sequence (DNA): TGCGCCAGCAGCCAAGCTACCGCCGGGACCGCCGAGCAGTTCTTC.

This clone was found once. The chain is built from TRBV2 and TRBJ1-5; D is unclear. This CDR3 has 14 residues. V lost 4 bases, J lost 2 bases, and 9 bases lay in between. The V gene's germline CDR1 is SNHLY and CDR2 FYNNEI. The CDR3 here is CASSGDGGNQPQHF. The CDR3 DNA reads TGTGCCAGCAGTGGAGACGGGGGCAATCAGCCCCAGCATTTT.

In its sample, this clone was seen once. V gene TRBV6-1 combines with J gene TRBJ2-2; 12 nucleotides align to TRBD2. CDR1 MNHNS and CDR2 SASEGT come from the germline V gene. Trimming took 4 bases from V and 0 from J; bases not matched to a gene: 0. This CDR3 contains 16 residues. The CDR3 loop is CASSGLAGANTGELFF. CDR3 DNA: TGTGCCAGCAGTGGACTAGCGGGAGCGAACACCGGGGAGCTGTTTTTT.

The chain recombines TRBV7-3 with TRBJ2-3; tentatively, D is TRBD2 (6 bases). The germline V gene encodes CDR1 SGHTA and CDR2 FQGTGA. Trimming took 2 bases from V and 3 from J, leaving 12 bases between them. The CDR3 consists of 15 residues. The CDR3 coding sequence is TGTGCCAGCAGCTTAGGGGTACTAGCAACAGATACGCAGTATTTT. Translated, it gives CASSLGVLATDTQYF.

The chain is built from TRBV5-5 and TRBJ1-1; tentatively, D is TRBD1 (6 bases). Trimming shortened V by 4 bases and J by 2 bases, and 12 bases separated the two germline ends. Germline V lookup: CDR1 SGHKS, CDR2 YYEKEE (reference sequence). This CDR3 contains 14 residues. This chain's CDR3 is CASSRDTTNTEAFF. CDR3 nucleotides: TGTGCCAGCAGCCGGGACACAACCAACACTGAAGCTTTCTTT.

V usage is TRBV19 and J usage is TRBJ1-2; TRBD1 matches at 7 bases. The CDR3 extends over 14 amino acids. Unmatched junction bases numbered 7, after V lost 8 bases and J lost 1 base. Germline CDR1 reads LNHDA; CDR2 reads SQIVND (reference sequence). The CDR3 region has the DNA TGTGCCAGTGCCACACAGGGGATTAACTATGGCTACACCTTC. Amino acids: CASATQGINYGYTF.

The chain links TRBV6-6 to TRBJ1-5, with D hard to call. V was shortened by 0 bases and J by 7 bases, with 7 bases between the two germline ends. This CDR3 has 13 amino acids. Germline V gene sequence: CDR1 MNHNY, CDR2 SVGAGI (reference sequence). CDR3 sequence (DNA): TGTGCCAGCAGTTACTCCCGGCTCCAGCCCCAGCATTTT. It codes for CASSYSRLQPQHF.

V gene TRBV6-8 combines with J gene TRBJ1-2; unclear D gene. Trimming removed 2 bases at V and 4 bases at J, with 11 bases between. CDR1 and CDR2 from the germline V gene are MNHGY and SAAAGT. The CDR3 spans 14 residues. This CDR3 is CASSYLGGVYGYTF. Here the CDR3 DNA reads TGTGCCAGCAGTTACCTCGGCGGCGTCTATGGCTACACCTTC.

The chain is built from TRBV11-2 and TRBJ1-1; a possible D gene is TRBD1 (5 bases). The CDR3 is 15 amino acids. V was cut by 5 bases and J by 7 bases, with 20 bases left in between. CDR1 is SGHAT, CDR2 FQNNGV, per germline. As DNA, the CDR3 is TGTGCCAGCAGCCCTTGGGGCAGGAGCTACTTTGAAGCTTTCTTT. Amino acid sequence: CASSPWGRSYFEAFF.

The rearrangement links TRBV4-2 to TRBJ1-1, with D unresolved. This CDR3 comprises 13 residues. Trimming took off 4 bases at V and 6 bases at J, with 12 bases between the two ends. Germline V gene sequence: CDR1 LGHNA, CDR2 YNFKEQ. CDR3 sequence: CASSPHLGPEAFF. The DNA for the CDR3 is TGTGCCAGCAGCCCCCATTTGGGTCCTGAAGCTTTCTTT.

V usage is TRBV12-5 and J usage is TRBJ1-2; D not certain. The V end was cut by 0 bases, the J end by 3 bases, with 14 bases between. The CDR3 length is 16 residues. CDR1 is LGHNT, CDR2 FRNRAP, per germline. The CDR3, as DNA: TGTGCTAGTGGTTTGGTCCCCGGTACAGACTACTATGGCTACACCTTC. Translation gives CASGLVPGTDYYGYTF.

The chain carries TRBV4-3 and TRBJ1-2; D is undetermined. This CDR3 region has 16 residues. Germline CDR1 is LGHNA and CDR2 is YSLEER. Deletions cut 2 bases from V and 5 bases from J, with 18 bases between. DNA of the CDR3: TGCGCCAGCAGCCAATCTATGGCAGGCTCTATGTATGGCTACACCTTC. Residues: CASSQSMAGSMYGYTF.

J is TRBJ1-4 and V is TRBV27; D may be TRBD1 (5 bases). In germline, CDR1 is MNHEY, CDR2 SMNVEV (reference sequence). The CDR3 contains 13 residues. Trimming left V 5 bases short and J 7 bases short, with 11 bases between. Here the CDR3 reads CASSPPGSEKLFF. As DNA, the CDR3 is TGTGCCAGCAGTCCCCCAGGGAGTGAAAAACTGTTTTTT.

The chain is built from TRBV18 and TRBJ1-2, with a weak D call TRBD1 (5 bases). Germline V lookup: CDR1 KGHSH, CDR2 LQKENI. The CDR3 is made up of 15 amino acids. V shed 1 base and J shed 7 bases, with 16 bases lying between them. The CDR3 DNA reads as TGTGCCAGCTCACCACGGAACAGGAATTATGGTGGCTACACCTTC. Its protein is CASSPRNRNYGGYTF.

The chain uses TRBV15 and TRBJ2-1; 7 bases are shared with TRBD2. After removal of 5 bases from V and 2 bases from J, the junction contained 3 bases not matched to a gene. The CDR3 spans 14 residues. CDR1 is LNHNV, CDR2 YYDKDF, per germline (reference sequence). The CDR3 nucleotides are TGTGCCACCAGCGGAGGGACTACCTACAATGAGCAGTTCTTC. Translation: CATSGGTTYNEQFF.

The V gene is TRBV7-2, the J gene TRBJ1-6, with 11 bases lining up with TRBD1. The CDR3 runs 14 residues. The ends lost 6 bases at V and 8 bases at J; junction bases unmatched: 3. Germline CDR1 SGHTA, CDR2 FQGNSA. In DNA, the CDR3 is TGTGCCAGCAGTCGGGACAGGGGGGATTCACCCCTCCACTTT. As protein: CASSRDRGDSPLHF.

The chain has TRBV5-1 and TRBJ1-5, with D perhaps TRBD1 (5 bases). Germline-derived CDR1 and CDR2 are SGHRS and YFSETQ. The CDR3 spans 14 residues. The V end was cut by 0 bases, the J end by 6 bases, with 10 bases between. CDR3 amino acids: CASSLAAGTQPQHF. CDR3 in DNA: TGCGCCAGCAGCTTGGCGGCAGGGACTCAGCCCCAGCATTTT.

The rearrangement links TRBV20-1 to TRBJ2-1; 10 positions agree with TRBD2. V lost 3 bases to trimming and J lost 6 bases; unmatched junction nucleotides: 5. Germline CDR1 and CDR2: DFQATT and SNEGSKA (reference sequence). This CDR3 comprises 14 residues. DNA of the CDR3: TGCAGTGCTAGTCCTAGCGGGAGACTCAATGAGCAGTTCTTC. Amino acids: CSASPSGRLNEQFF.

V gene TRBV9 combines with J gene TRBJ1-6, with 8 bases lining up with TRBD1. J lost 7 bases, V lost 4 bases, and 13 bases had no gene match. The CDR3 sequence is 17 residues long. Germline assignment: CDR1 SGDLS and CDR2 YYNGEE. This CDR3 reads CASSPSLGDRRNSPLHF. DNA of the CDR3: TGTGCCAGCAGCCCCTCCTTGGGGGACAGGAGGAATTCACCCCTCCACTTT.

This sequence joins TRBV19 and TRBJ2-5; weak D call: TRBD2 (5 bases). Germline loops: CDR1 LNHDA, CDR2 SQIVND (reference sequence). The CDR3 is 13 residues long. Trimming removed 8 bases from V and 5 bases from J, with 15 bases in between. CDR3 protein: CASGRAPGETQYF. The DNA for the CDR3 is TGTGCCAGTGGACGGGCCCCGGGGGAGACCCAGTACTTC.

The chain couples TRBV4-3 to TRBJ2-7; 14 bases are a match to TRBD2. Germline V gene data show CDR1 as LGHNA and CDR2 as YSLEER. J gave up 1 base and V 4 bases, and 3 bases lay outside the gene matches. The CDR3 runs to 16 residues. CDR3 loop: CASSRGLAGGSYEQYF. The CDR3 nucleotides are TGCGCCAGCAGCCGAGGACTAGCGGGAGGTTCCTACGAGCAGTACTTC.

This clone is a singleton in its sample. The chain links TRBV12-3 or TRBV12-4 to TRBJ1-5; D possibly corresponds to TRBD1 (5 bases). This CDR3 has 13 amino acids. Trimming removed 6 bases at V and 0 bases at J, with 6 bases between. CDR3 sequence reads: CASRGLSNQPQHF. The CDR3 DNA follows: TGTGCCAGCAGGGGGCTTAGCAATCAGCCCCAGCATTTT.

The chain couples TRBV5-1 to TRBJ2-3; 12 bases agree with TRBD1. The CDR3 totals 15 residues. V trimming: 4 bases; J trimming: 5 bases; junction bases outside the gene matches: 5. Germline values: CDR1 SGHRS, CDR2 YFSETQ. This CDR3 reads CASSPGQGAVDTQYF. The CDR3 bases are TGCGCCAGCAGCCCGGGACAGGGGGCTGTAGATACGCAGTATTTT.

The V call is TRBV19, the J call TRBJ1-2, with a weak D call TRBD1 (5 bases). Trimming cost V 3 bases and J 3 bases, with 11 bases left between them. The germline CDR1 and CDR2 sequences are LNHDA and SQIVND (reference sequence). The CDR3 covers 14 residues. The CDR3 protein is CASSIQMGHYGYTF. The CDR3 DNA sequence: TGTGCCAGTAGTATTCAGATGGGACACTATGGCTACACCTTC.

The chain uses TRBV7-8 and TRBJ2-5; 7 bases map to TRBD2. The CDR3 is made up of 13 amino acids. CDR1 is SGHVS and CDR2 is FQNEAQ in the germline V gene. V lost 3 bases to trimming and J lost 5 bases; unmatched junction nucleotides: 3. CDR3 in amino acids: CASSFRDYETQYF. In nucleotides, the CDR3 is TGTGCCAGCAGCTTTCGGGACTATGAGACCCAGTACTTC.

The V call is TRBV4-3, the J call TRBJ1-4; 7 nucleotides match TRBD1. The CDR3 length is 15 residues. The trim removed 1 base at V and 8 bases at J, leaving 7 bases unmatched. The germline CDR1 and CDR2 sequences are LGHNA and YSLEER. CDR3 protein: CASSQGDRVGEKLFF. The CDR3 region has the DNA TGCGCCAGCAGCCAAGGCGACAGGGTGGGCGAAAAACTGTTTTTT.